Below are 4 T cell receptor beta chains sequenced from a single sample in a study of T cell responses to AZD1222 COVID-19 vaccine. Sequencing used immunoSEQ multiplex PCR; TCRdb keeps in-frame clones, though not all of them. The profile shows roughly 120,000 clones, approximately 91% of them singletons. The sequences come from peripheral blood, collected on day 0 of MenACWY control vaccination. These receptor sequences come from an adult in good health.

The chain is built from TRBV24-1 and TRBJ2-2; TRBD2 aligns across 10 bases. This CDR3 has 18 residues. In germline, CDR1 is KGHDR, CDR2 SFDVKD. Trimming took 3 bases from V and 1 from J; bases not matched to a gene: 7. The CDR3 DNA follows: TGTGCCACCAGTGATAAAGGGAGACTAGCGGGGAACACCGGGGAGCTGTTTTTT. Amino acids: CATSDKGRLAGNTGELFF.

This CDR3 is CASSYTGTDLNIQYF. As DNA, the CDR3 is TGTGCCAGCAGTTATACCGGGACAGACCTAAACATTCAGTACTTC. The rearrangement joins TRBV7-9 to TRBJ2-4; 7 bases are a match to TRBD1. The CDR3 totals 15 residues. The germline V gene encodes CDR1 SEHNR and CDR2 FQNEAQ (reference sequence). V was pared by 6 bases and J by 6 bases, with 11 bases of the junction left unmatched.

On this clone: An end of the junction differs from the germline gene, which may be a read error. This chain connects TRBV19 to TRBJ2-7; TRBD2 aligns across 8 bases. This CDR3 comprises 15 residues. Germline V lookup: CDR1 LNHDA, CDR2 SQIVND (reference sequence). The DNA of the CDR3 is TGTGCCAGCAGTATACAGAGCGGGAGTGTTAGGGAGCAGTACTTC. This gives the protein CASSIQSGSVREQYF.

The chain carries TRBV6-5 and TRBJ1-5, with D perhaps TRBD1 (6 bases). The CDR3 sequence is 15 residues long. Trimming left V 2 bases short and J 9 bases short, with 17 bases between. The V gene's germline CDR1 is MNHEY and CDR2 SVGAGI. CDR3 sequence: CASSYPTGIVSPQHF. CDR3 nucleotides: TGTGCCAGCAGTTACCCGACAGGCATTGTTTCGCCCCAGCATTTT.